This TCR beta chain was recovered during a study of beta chain features in type 1 diabetes. Study-wide context: Healthy donors resembled patients in age, gender and cell yields. Whole-study results and caveats: Moderately but significantly shorter TCRB CDR3s were found in Type 1 diabetes patients in all four CD4+ subsets.

Since all of the isolated RNA was reverse transcribed, expressed TCRB transcripts were what got sequenced. Method: immunoSEQ multiplex PCR; TCRdb's copy keeps in-frame clones and lacks some. Of roughly 400,000 clones listed, around 13% are singletons. Comments on this clone: The target antigen is unknown.

The V and J ends lost 1 base and 0 bases respectively, with 13 bases between them. This CDR3 contains 16 residues. Germline V gene sequence: CDR1 LGHNA, CDR2 YSLEER. V and J are TRBV4-3 and TRBJ2-7; D is unresolved. Sequencing used naive CD4+ T cells from blood. This clonotype originated in a man younger than 40 in good health. CDR3 bases: TGCGCCAGCAGCCAAGGCACTGGTCTGACCTCCTACGAGCAGTACTTC. As protein: CASSQGTGLTSYEQYF.